This T cell receptor beta chain is from a study of T-cell reconstitution after alpha-beta-depleted transplantation in children. This clonotype was observed a few times. Germline CDR1 is SGHRS and CDR2 is YFSETQ. CDR3 length: 18 amino acids. V dropped 7 bases and J dropped 0 bases, with 25 bases sitting between them. Unique molecular identifiers were used to barcode this TCRbeta library. TCRdb ran MiXCR on the PCR reads and lists one entry per CDR3 protein. The table lists approximately 420,000 distinct CDR3 sequences, around 9.9% of them singletons. Sequenced here: PBMCs from the stem cell graft donor, sampled from the stem cell graft. V is TRBV5-1 and J is TRBJ1-1, with D perhaps TRBD1 (6 bases). This sequence was found in a human donor who donated a stem cell graft to a child with acute myeloid leukemia. The CDR3 sequence: CASRTGRRDTNMNTEAFF. The DNA for the CDR3 is TGCGCCAGCCGCACGGGGCGCCGGGACACAAACATGAACACTGAAGCTTTCTTT.